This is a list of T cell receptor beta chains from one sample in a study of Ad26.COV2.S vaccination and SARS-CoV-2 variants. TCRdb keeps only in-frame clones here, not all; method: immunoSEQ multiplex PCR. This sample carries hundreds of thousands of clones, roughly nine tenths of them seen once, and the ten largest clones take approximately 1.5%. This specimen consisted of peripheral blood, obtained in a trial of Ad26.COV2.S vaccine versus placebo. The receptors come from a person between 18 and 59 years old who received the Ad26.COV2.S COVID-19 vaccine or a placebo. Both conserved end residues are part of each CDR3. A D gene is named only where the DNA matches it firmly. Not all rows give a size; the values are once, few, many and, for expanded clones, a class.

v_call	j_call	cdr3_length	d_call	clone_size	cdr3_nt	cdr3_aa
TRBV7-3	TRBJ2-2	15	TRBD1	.	TGTGCCAGCAGCGCGACAGGGTTGGACACCGGGGAGCTGTTTTTT	CASSATGLDTGELFF
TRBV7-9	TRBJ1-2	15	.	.	TGTGCCAGCAGCTTAGCTACAGTAGTTAGCTATGGCTACACCTTC	CASSLATVVSYGYTF
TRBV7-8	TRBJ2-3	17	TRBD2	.	TGTGCCAGCAGCTTACGGGCAGCGGGAGGATTCACAGATACGCAGTATTTT	CASSLRAAGGFTDTQYF
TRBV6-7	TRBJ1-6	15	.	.	TGTGCCTCTTTTAGGCGGCTACCGGATAATTCACCCCTCCACTTT	CASFRRLPDNSPLHF
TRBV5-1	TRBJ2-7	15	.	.	TGCGCCAGCAGCTCCCAAGGGGGGGCCATCTACGAGCAGTACTTC	CASSSQGGAIYEQYF
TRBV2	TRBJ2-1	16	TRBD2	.	TGTGCCAGCAGTGAAGTAGCGACTAGCGGGAGTGGCGAGCAGTTCTTC	CASSEVATSGSGEQFF
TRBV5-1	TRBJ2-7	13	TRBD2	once	TGCGCCAGCAGCTCCCTAGCGGGAGGCGAGCAGTACTTC	CASSSLAGGEQYF
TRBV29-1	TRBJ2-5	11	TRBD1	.	TGCAGCGCGACAGGGTACGAGACCCAGTACTTC	CSATGYETQYF
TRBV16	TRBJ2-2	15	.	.	TGTGCCAGCAGCCAAAACCCGGGGGCTACCGGGGAGCTGTTTTTT	CASSQNPGATGELFF
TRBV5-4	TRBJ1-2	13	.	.	TGTGCCAGCAGCGCCGCTGGGGATTATGGCTACACCTTC	CASSAAGDYGYTF
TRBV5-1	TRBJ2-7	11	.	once	TGCGCCAGCAGCCCTAGTGACGAGCAGTACTTC	CASSPSDEQYF
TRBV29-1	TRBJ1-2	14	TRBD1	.	TGCAGCGTTGGAGGGGCAGGGGGCGACTATGGCTACACCTTC	CSVGGAGGDYGYTF
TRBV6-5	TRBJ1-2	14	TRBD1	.	TGTGCCAGCAGACCCGGGACAGCGACCTATGGCTACACCTTC	CASRPGTATYGYTF
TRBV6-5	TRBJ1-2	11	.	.	TGTGCCAGCACCCAAGGGTTGGGCTACACCTTC	CASTQGLGYTF
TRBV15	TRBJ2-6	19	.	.	TGTGCCACCAGCAGCAATTACGACAGAGCCCCCTCTGGGGCCAACGTCCTGACTTTC	CATSSNYDRAPSGANVLTF
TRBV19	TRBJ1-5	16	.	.	TGTGCCAGTAGTATAGCCGCGGGACACGGCAATCAGCCCCAGCATTTT	CASSIAAGHGNQPQHF
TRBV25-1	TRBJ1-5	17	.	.	TGTGCCAGCAGTGAATGGGGGTGGAGGGAAGCGTATCAGCCCCAGCATTTT	CASSEWGWREAYQPQHF
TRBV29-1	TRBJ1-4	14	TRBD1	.	TGCAGCGTTGGGGGGACAGGGGCTTATGAAAAACTGTTTTTT	CSVGGTGAYEKLFF
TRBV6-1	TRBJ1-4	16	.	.	TGTGCCAGCAGTGAACCTATTGGGGCGCATTATGAAAAACTGTTTTTT	CASSEPIGAHYEKLFF
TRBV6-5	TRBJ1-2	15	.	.	TGTGCCAGCAGTTTCACGGGGAGGAGTTCCTATGGCTACACCTTC	CASSFTGRSSYGYTF
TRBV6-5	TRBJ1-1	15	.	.	TGTGCCAGCAGTTACTACGAGGGCAGACAGGCTGAAGCTTTCTTT	CASSYYEGRQAEAFF
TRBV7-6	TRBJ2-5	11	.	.	TGTGCCAGCAGCCCGGGAGAGACCCAGTACTTC	CASSPGETQYF
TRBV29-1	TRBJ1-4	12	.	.	TGCAGCGGCGGACAGCGTAATGAAAAACTGTTTTTT	CSGGQRNEKLFF
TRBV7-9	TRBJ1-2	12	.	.	TGTGCCAGCAGCGTAGGGACGCTTGGCTACACCTTC	CASSVGTLGYTF
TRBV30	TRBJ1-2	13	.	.	TGTGCCTGGGAAGGGCAGATTGACTATGGCTACACCTTC	CAWEGQIDYGYTF
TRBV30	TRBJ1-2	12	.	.	TGTGCCTGGAGTGCGACAGTCTATGGCTACACCTTC	CAWSATVYGYTF
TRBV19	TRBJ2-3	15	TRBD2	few	TGTGCCAGTACCAGCGGGAGCCTCTACACAGATACGCAGTATTTT	CASTSGSLYTDTQYF
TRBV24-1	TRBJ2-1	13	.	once	TGTGCCACCAGAGCAAGCTTTGGTCCTGAGCAGTTCTTC	CATRASFGPEQFF
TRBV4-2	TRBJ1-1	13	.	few	TGTGCCAGCAGCCAAGAGGTGGGCTTTGAAGCTTTCTTT	CASSQEVGFEAFF
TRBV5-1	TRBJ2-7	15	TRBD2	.	TGCGCCAGCAGCTATATAGCGGGAGGAGGAAACGAGCAGTACTTC	CASSYIAGGGNEQYF
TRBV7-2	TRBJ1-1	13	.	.	TGTGCCAGCAGCTTAGTACTGGCCGCTGAAGCTTTCTTT	CASSLVLAAEAFF
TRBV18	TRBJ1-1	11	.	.	TGTGCCAGCTCACGGATCACTGAAGCTTTCTTT	CASSRITEAFF
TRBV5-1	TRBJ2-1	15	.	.	TGCGCCAGCTCTGAAACAGGACTCTTCTACAATGAGCAGTTCTTC	CASSETGLFYNEQFF
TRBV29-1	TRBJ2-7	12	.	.	TGCAGCGCCGGGGGGCGGCACTACGAGCAGTACTTC	CSAGGRHYEQYF
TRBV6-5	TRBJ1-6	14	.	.	TGTGCCAGCAGTATGACTCTTACCGGTTCACCCCTCCACTTT	CASSMTLTGSPLHF
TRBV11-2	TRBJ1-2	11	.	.	TGTGCCAGCAGCTCCTTGTCCGGCTACACCTTC	CASSSLSGYTF
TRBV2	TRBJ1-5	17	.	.	TGTGCCAGCGCCCCCTGGGGCCTTGACAGCCTAATCAAGCCCCAGCATTTT	CASAPWGLDSLIKPQHF
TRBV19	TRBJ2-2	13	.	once	TGTGCCAGTAGTGTACAGGGCGACGGGGAGCTGTTTTTT	CASSVQGDGELFF
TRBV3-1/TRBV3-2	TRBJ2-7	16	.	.	TGTGCCAGCAGCCAAGTGCCGGGATCGCAGCCCTACGAGCAGTACTTC	CASSQVPGSQPYEQYF
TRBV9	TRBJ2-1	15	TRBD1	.	TGTGCCAGCAGCGTAACCCCAGGGGGCTACAATGAGCAGTTCTTC	CASSVTPGGYNEQFF
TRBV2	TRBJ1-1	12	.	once	TGTGCCAGCAGTGAAAGGCACACTGAAGCTTTCTTT	CASSERHTEAFF
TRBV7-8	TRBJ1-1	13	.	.	TGTGCCAGCAGCGTAGACCGTAACACTGAAGCTTTCTTT	CASSVDRNTEAFF
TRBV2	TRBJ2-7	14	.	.	TGTGCCACCGGGACGGCCGGGACTCCATACGAGCAGTACTTC	CATGTAGTPYEQYF
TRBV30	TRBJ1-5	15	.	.	TGTGCCTGGAGTGGGGACGGGTCTAGCAATCAGCCCCAGCATTTT	CAWSGDGSSNQPQHF
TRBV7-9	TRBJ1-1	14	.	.	TGTGCCAGCCGCCCGAGTCCCCCCCGGAAACGAGCTTTCTTT	CASRPSPPRKRAFF
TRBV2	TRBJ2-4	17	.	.	TGTGCCAGCAGTGAAGCGGGGACAAGGGTGGCCAAAAACATTCAGTACTTC	CASSEAGTRVAKNIQYF
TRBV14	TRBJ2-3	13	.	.	TGTGCCAGCAGCCCCGGTGGGGCAGATACGCAGTATTTT	CASSPGGADTQYF
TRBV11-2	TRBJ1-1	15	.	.	TGTGCCAGCAGCTTCGGACAGCCCGGGGGCACTGAAGCTTTCTTT	CASSFGQPGGTEAFF
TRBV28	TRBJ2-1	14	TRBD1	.	TGTGCCAGCGACCCAGGGGGCGGGTACAATGAGCAGTTCTTC	CASDPGGGYNEQFF
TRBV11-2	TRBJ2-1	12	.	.	TGTGCCAGCAGCTCGGAGGGGAATGAGCAGTTCTTC	CASSSEGNEQFF
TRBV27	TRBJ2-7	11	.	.	TGTGCCAGCAGTTGGGGTAACGAGCAGTACTTC	CASSWGNEQYF
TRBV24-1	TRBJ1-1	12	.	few	TGTGCCACCAACGGGGGCGGCACTGAAGCTTTCTTT	CATNGGGTEAFF
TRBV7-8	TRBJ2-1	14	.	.	TGTGCCAGCAGCTTACCGAGCTCCTACAATGAGCAGTTCTTC	CASSLPSSYNEQFF
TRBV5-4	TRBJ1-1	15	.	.	TGTGCCAGCAGCCCCTTCCCCATCAGTGGCTCTGAAGCTTTCTTT	CASSPFPISGSEAFF
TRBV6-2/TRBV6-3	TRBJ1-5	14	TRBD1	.	TGTGCCAGCAGTTGGGGACAGATTAATCAGCCCCAGCATTTT	CASSWGQINQPQHF
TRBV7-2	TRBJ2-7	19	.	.	TGTGCCAGCAGCTTAGATCCCACGGTAGCGGATCGCAGATTCTACGAGCAGTACTTC	CASSLDPTVADRRFYEQYF